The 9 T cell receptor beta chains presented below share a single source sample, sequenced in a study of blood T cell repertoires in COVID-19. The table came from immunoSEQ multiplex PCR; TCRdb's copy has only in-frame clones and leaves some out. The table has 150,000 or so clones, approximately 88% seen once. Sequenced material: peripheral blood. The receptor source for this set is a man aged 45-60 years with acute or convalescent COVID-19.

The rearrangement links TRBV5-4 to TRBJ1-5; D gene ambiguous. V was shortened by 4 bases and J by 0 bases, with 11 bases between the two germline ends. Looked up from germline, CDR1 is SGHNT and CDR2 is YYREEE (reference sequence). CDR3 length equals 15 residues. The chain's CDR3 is CASSLGGVSNQPQHF. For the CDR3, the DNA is TGTGCCAGCAGCCTGGGAGGCGTTAGCAATCAGCCCCAGCATTTT.

CDR3 DNA: TGTGCCAGCAGTGAACAGGGCCATCTGTACACTGAAGCTTTCTTT. Its protein product is CASSEQGHLYTEAFF. The chain couples TRBV2 to TRBJ1-1; tentative D call: TRBD1 (5 bases). Germline V CDR1 and CDR2: SNHLY, FYNNEI. This CDR3 spans 15 amino acids. V was clipped by 2 bases and J by 3 bases, with 13 bases between them.

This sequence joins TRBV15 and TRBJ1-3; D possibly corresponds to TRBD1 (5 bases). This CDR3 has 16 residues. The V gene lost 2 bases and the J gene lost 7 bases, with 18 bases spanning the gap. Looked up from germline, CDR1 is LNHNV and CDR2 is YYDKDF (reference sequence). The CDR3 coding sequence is TGTGCCACCAGCAGACCGGGACTGGGCGCAGGTAACACCATATATTTT. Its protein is CATSRPGLGAGNTIYF.

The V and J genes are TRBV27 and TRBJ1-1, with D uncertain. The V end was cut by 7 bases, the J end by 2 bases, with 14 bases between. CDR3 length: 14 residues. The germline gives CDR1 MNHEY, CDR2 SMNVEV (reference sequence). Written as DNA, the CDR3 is TGTGCCAGCACCAAGCTTGGGAGAAACACTGAAGCTTTCTTT. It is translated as CASTKLGRNTEAFF.

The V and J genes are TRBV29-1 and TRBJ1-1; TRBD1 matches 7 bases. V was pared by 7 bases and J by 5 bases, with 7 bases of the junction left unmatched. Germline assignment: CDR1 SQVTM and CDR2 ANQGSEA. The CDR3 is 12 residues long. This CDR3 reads CSGLTGVTEAFF. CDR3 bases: TGCAGCGGGTTAACAGGGGTGACTGAAGCTTTCTTT.

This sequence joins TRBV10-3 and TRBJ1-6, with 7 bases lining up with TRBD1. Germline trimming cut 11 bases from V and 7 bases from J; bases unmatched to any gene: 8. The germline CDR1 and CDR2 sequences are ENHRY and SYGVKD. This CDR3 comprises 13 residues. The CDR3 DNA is TGTGCCGTCGGACAGGTGGTGAATTCACCCCTCCACTTT. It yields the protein CAVGQVVNSPLHF.

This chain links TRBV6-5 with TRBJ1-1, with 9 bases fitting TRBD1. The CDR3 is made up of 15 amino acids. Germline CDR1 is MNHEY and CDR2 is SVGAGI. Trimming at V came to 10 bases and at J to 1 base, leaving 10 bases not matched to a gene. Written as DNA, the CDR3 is TGTGCCACTACCCCGGGGGACAGGGAGAACACTGAAGCTTTCTTT. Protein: CATTPGDRENTEAFF.

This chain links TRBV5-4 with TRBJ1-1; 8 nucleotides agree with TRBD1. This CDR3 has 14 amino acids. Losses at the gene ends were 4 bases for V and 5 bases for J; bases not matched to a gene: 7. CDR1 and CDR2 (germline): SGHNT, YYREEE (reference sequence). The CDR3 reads CASSLPGQGTEAFF. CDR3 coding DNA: TGTGCCAGCAGCCTCCCCGGACAGGGAACTGAAGCTTTCTTT. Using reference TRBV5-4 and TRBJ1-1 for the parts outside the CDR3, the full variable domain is ETGVTQSPTHLIKTRGQQVTLRCSSQSGHNTVSWYQQALGQGPQFIFQYYREEENGRGNFPPRFSGLQFPNYSSELNVNALELDDSALYLCASSLPGQGTEAFFGQGTRLTVV.

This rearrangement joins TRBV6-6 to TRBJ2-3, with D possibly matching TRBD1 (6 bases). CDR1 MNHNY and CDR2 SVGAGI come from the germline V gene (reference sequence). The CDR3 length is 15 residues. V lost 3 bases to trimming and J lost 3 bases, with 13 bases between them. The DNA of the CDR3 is TGTGCCAGCAGTTATCAGGGGTCGAGAACAGATACGCAGTATTTT. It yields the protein CASSYQGSRTDTQYF.